The present T cell receptor (beta chain) was sequenced within a study of T cell repertoires in cytomegalovirus infection. Study-wide findings and caveats: Clonotype analysis showed dominance of the ex vivo response by HLA-C-restricted CMV-specific TCR beta clonotypes.

This CDR3 is built from 15 residues. Between the trimmed V and J ends, which lost 4 bases and 5 bases, there was a span of 19 bases. Germline-derived CDR1 and CDR2 are SGHDT and YYEEEE. For this clonotype: The antigen is undetermined.

TCRdb redid the calling of the reads with MiXCR, one entry per CDR3 protein. The sample records hundreds of thousands of distinct CDR3 sequences, over 9% being singletons. The material sequenced was PBMCs. The TCR comes from a human donor in good health (CMV status not recorded). Some clones in this sample may be carry-over from other donors' samples. The J gene is TRBJ2-7, the V gene TRBV5-6; D possibly corresponds to TRBD1 (6 bases). CDR3 protein: CASSPIHRDAHEQYF. The CDR3, as DNA: TGTGCCAGCAGCCCCATCCACAGGGATGCCCACGAGCAGTACTTC.